The next 14 T cell receptor beta chains were all read from a single sample in a study of T-cell memory formation after mild COVID-19. Using its own MiXCR run on the 5' RACE reads, TCRdb lists one record per CDR3 protein. The repertoire holds more than 110,000 distinct CDR3 sequences, around 27% seen once, with approximately 25% in the top ten. Sequencing input: PBMCs or a T cell subset sorted from them (not recorded which). These receptors were obtained from an adult woman who had mild COVID-19 (a few samples of this study predate the infection). Cell type and time point are not known.

The gene calls are TRBV7-9 and TRBJ2-7, with D hard to call. This CDR3 spans 12 amino acids. Trimming removed 4 bases from V and 5 bases from J, with 9 bases in between. CDR1 and CDR2 (germline): SEHNR, FQNEAQ (reference sequence). The CDR3 DNA reads TGTGCCAGCAGCTCAAGGTACGACGAGCAGTACTTC. Its translation is CASSSRYDEQYF.

In its sample, this clonotype was seen many times. The rearrangement uses TRBV27 and TRBJ2-1, with a tentative D call TRBD2 (6 bases). Trimming removed 7 bases from V and 0 bases from J, with 16 bases in between. Germline V CDR1 and CDR2: MNHEY, SMNVEV (reference sequence). CDR3 length equals 16 residues. CDR3 region: CASKPIAAVSYNEQFF. DNA for the CDR3: TGTGCCAGCAAACCTATAGCGGCAGTCTCCTACAATGAGCAGTTCTTC.

This clonotype has only a few counts. The chain joins TRBV30 to TRBJ2-5, with TRBD2 matching 8 bases. This CDR3 contains 15 residues. The germline CDR1 and CDR2 sequences are GTSNPN and SVGIG (reference sequence). The ends lost 4 bases at V and 7 bases at J; junction bases unmatched: 14. CDR3 in amino acids: CAWIGMAGGHWTQYF. DNA of the CDR3: TGTGCCTGGATAGGGATGGCGGGGGGCCACTGGACCCAGTACTTC.

This clonotype occurred a few times. The chain carries TRBV5-1 and TRBJ2-7; D unclear. Per germline, CDR1 SGHRS and CDR2 YFSETQ. The CDR3 covers 14 residues. Trimming stripped 4 bases from V and 5 bases from J, with 16 bases between. In DNA form, the CDR3 reads TGCGCCAGCAGCCAATCGACTGGCTACCACGAGCAGTACTTC. It translates to CASSQSTGYHEQYF.

The chain links TRBV9 to TRBJ1-1, with D uncertain. V was cut by 4 bases and J by 3 bases, with 13 bases left in between. The CDR3 runs to 14 residues. The germline gives CDR1 SGDLS, CDR2 YYNGEE. CDR3 loop: CASSPLGTDTEAFF. The CDR3 nucleotides are TGTGCCAGCAGCCCCCTAGGAACTGACACTGAAGCTTTCTTT.

The sample holds a few counts of this clonotype. This chain joins TRBV5-1 and TRBJ2-3, with D maybe TRBD1 (6 bases). CDR3 size: 17 residues. V was pared by 0 bases and J by 5 bases, with 19 bases between. Germline assignment: CDR1 SGHRS and CDR2 YFSETQ. The CDR3 loop is CASSLEGPLGAEDTQYF. DNA of the CDR3: TGCGCCAGCAGCTTGGAAGGCCCCCTGGGGGCTGAAGATACGCAGTATTTT.

This chain links TRBV27 with TRBJ2-7, with 7 bases that match TRBD1. V dropped 2 bases and J dropped 5; count of bases not matched to a gene: 12. CDR3 length equals 16 residues. Germline loops: CDR1 MNHEY, CDR2 SMNVEV (reference sequence). The CDR3 coding sequence is TGTGCCAGCAGTTTACCCCCCAGGGGGACCGTCCACGAGCAGTACTTC. The encoded protein is CASSLPPRGTVHEQYF.

This clonotype was counted only a few times. The gene calls are TRBV12-3 or TRBV12-4 and TRBJ2-1, with D perhaps assigned TRBD1 or TRBD2 (5 bases each). The CDR3 has 13 amino acids. V lost 6 bases, J lost 6 bases, and 12 bases lay in between. The CDR3 DNA reads TGTGCCAGCAGCCCCGAGAGGGGCAATGAGCAGTTCTTC. As protein: CASSPERGNEQFF.

This clonotype appeared a few times. V gene TRBV6-5 combines with J gene TRBJ2-1; 9 positions match TRBD1. The CDR3 runs 17 residues. Germline V gene sequence: CDR1 MNHEY, CDR2 SVGAGI. The V and J ends lost 9 bases and 7 bases, in that order; junction bases with no gene match: 19. DNA of the CDR3: TGTGCCAGTTCCCTCTGGTCGGGGGGACAGGGTCTTAATGAGCAGTTCTTC. Translated, it gives CASSLWSGGQGLNEQFF.

V and J are TRBV20-1 and TRBJ2-7; TRBD2 aligns across 12 bases. CDR3 size: 15 residues. Germline CDR1 and CDR2: DFQATT and SNEGSKA (reference sequence). V shed 6 bases and J 1 base; nucleotides not matched to a gene: 7. The CDR3 loop reads CSASTLAGGSYEQYF. The DNA of the CDR3 is TGCAGTGCAAGTACCCTAGCGGGGGGGTCCTACGAGCAGTACTTC.

The sample holds a few counts of this clonotype. J is TRBJ1-1 and V is TRBV7-6, with TRBD1 identical over 7 bases. CDR3 length equals 13 residues. CDR1 and CDR2 (germline): SGHVS, FNYEAQ. After removal of 1 base from V and 7 bases from J, the junction contained 3 bases not matched to a gene. CDR3 bases: TGTGCCAGCAGCTTAGGAAGGACAGGTGAAGCTTTCTTT. It encodes CASSLGRTGEAFF. Full variable domain (missing parts from reference TRBV7-6 and TRBJ1-1): GAGVSQSPRYKVTKRGQDVALRCDPISGHVSLYWYRQALGQGPEFLTYFNYEAQQDKSGLPNDRFSAERPEGSISTLTIQRTEQRDSAMYRCASSLGRTGEAFFGQGTRLTVV.

This clonotype was seen only once. The rearrangement joins TRBV7-9 to TRBJ2-7; the D gene is possibly TRBD2 (6 bases). There are 16 residues in the CDR3. Germline loops: CDR1 SEHNR, CDR2 FQNEAQ (reference sequence). Between the trimmed V and J ends, which lost 5 bases and 7 bases, there was a span of 24 bases. The CDR3 protein is CASSISSVARVREQYF. The CDR3 DNA sequence: TGTGCCAGCAGCATCTCTAGCGTTGCCCGGGTGCGGGAGCAGTACTTC.

This clonotype has only a few counts. V usage is TRBV6-5 and J usage is TRBJ1-2, with D perhaps matching TRBD1 (5 bases). Trimming took off 5 bases at V and 5 bases at J, with 15 bases between the two ends. This CDR3 contains 14 residues. Germline V gives CDR1 MNHEY, CDR2 SVGAGI. The CDR3 loop is CASSPMTDVYGYTF. The DNA of the CDR3 is TGTGCCAGCAGTCCTATGACAGATGTGTATGGCTACACCTTC.

Many counts were recorded for this clonotype. The chain employs TRBV7-8 and TRBJ2-7; D gene uncertain. This CDR3 spans 13 amino acids. The germline V and J ends were trimmed by 1 base and 1 base, with 5 bases remaining between them. From germline, CDR1 is SGHVS and CDR2 FQNEAQ. CDR3 DNA sequence: TGTGCCAGCAGCTTAGAACAGTCCTACGAGCAGTACTTC. It translates to CASSLEQSYEQYF.